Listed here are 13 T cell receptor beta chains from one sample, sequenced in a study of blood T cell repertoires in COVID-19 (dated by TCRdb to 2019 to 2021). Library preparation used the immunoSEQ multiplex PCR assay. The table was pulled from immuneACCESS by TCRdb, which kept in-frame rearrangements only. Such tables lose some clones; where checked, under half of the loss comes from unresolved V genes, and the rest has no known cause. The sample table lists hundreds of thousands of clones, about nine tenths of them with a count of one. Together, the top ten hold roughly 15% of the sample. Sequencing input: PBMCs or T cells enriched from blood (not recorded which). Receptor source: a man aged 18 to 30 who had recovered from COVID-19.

The CDR3 nucleotides read TGTGCCAGCAGTTTCCGGGGACTAATAAACACCATATATTTT. Protein: CASSFRGLINTIYF. The chain combines TRBV28 with TRBJ1-3; the D gene is possibly TRBD1 (5 bases). The CDR3 runs 14 residues. The V gene lost 3 bases and the J gene lost 6 bases, with 12 bases spanning the gap. Germline V gene sequence: CDR1 MDHEN, CDR2 SYDVKM.

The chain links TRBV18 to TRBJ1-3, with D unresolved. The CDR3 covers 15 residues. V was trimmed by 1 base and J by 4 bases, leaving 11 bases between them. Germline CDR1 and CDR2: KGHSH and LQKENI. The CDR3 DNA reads TGTGCCAGCTCACCACAGGACTACTCGGGAAACACCATATATTTT. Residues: CASSPQDYSGNTIYF.

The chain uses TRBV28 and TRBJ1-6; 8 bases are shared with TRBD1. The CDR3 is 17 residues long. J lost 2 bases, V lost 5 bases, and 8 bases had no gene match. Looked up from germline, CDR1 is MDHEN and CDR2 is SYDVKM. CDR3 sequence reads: CASSKLGQGAYNSPLHF. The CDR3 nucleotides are TGTGCCAGCAGTAAATTAGGACAGGGCGCCTATAATTCACCCCTCCACTTT.

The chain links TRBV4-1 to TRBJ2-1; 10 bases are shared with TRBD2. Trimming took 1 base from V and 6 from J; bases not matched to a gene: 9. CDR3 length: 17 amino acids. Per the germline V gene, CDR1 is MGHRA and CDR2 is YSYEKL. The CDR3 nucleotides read TGCGCCAGCAGCCAAGGTTGGGCTAGCGGGAGAATCAATGAGCAGTTCTTC. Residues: CASSQGWASGRINEQFF.

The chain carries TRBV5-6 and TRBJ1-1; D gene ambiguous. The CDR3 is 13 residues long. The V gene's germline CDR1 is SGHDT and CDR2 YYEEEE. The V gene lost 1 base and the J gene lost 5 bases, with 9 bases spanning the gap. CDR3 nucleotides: TGTGCCAGCAGCTTGTCGTTGCGAACTGAAGCTTTCTTT. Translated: CASSLSLRTEAFF.

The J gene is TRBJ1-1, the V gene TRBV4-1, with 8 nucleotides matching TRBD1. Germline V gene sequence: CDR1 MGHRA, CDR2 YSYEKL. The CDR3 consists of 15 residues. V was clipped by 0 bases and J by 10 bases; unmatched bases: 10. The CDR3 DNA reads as TGCGCCAGCAGCCAAGATCGTTCAGGGGGCTCTTCAGCTTTCTTT. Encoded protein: CASSQDRSGGSSAFF.

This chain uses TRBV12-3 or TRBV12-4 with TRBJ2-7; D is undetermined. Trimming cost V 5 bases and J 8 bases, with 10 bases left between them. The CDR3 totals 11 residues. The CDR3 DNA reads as TGTGCCAGCAGTGCAGGTAACCAGCAGTACTTC. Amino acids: CASSAGNQQYF.

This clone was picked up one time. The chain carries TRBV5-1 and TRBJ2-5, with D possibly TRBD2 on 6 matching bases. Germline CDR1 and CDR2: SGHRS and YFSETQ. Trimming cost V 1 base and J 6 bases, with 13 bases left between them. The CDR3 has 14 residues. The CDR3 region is CASSLSSGEKTQYF. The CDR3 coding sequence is TGCGCCAGCAGCTTGAGTTCGGGGGAAAAGACCCAGTACTTC.

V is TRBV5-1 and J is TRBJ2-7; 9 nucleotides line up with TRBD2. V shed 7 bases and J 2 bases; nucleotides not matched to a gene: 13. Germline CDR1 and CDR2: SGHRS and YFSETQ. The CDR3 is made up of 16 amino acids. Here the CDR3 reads CASRLAEGPIPYEQYF. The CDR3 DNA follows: TGCGCCAGCCGACTAGCGGAGGGCCCAATCCCCTACGAGCAGTACTTC.

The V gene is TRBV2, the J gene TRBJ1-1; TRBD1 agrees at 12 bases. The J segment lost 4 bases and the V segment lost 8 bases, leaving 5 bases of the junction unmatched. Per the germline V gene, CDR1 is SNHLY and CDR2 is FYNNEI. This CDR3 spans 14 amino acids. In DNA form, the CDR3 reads TGTGCCAGCGGCGGGGACAGGGGGCTCACTGAAGCTTTCTTT. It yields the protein CASGGDRGLTEAFF.

The CDR3 coding sequence is TGTGCCAGCGAAGCAGTTGGGGCCATATCCGGGGAGCTGTTTTTT. As protein: CASEAVGAISGELFF. The genes are TRBV2 and TRBJ2-2; tentative D call: TRBD1 (5 bases). Trimming stripped 8 bases from V and 6 bases from J, with 19 bases between. Germline assignment: CDR1 SNHLY and CDR2 FYNNEI. The length of the CDR3 is 15 residues.

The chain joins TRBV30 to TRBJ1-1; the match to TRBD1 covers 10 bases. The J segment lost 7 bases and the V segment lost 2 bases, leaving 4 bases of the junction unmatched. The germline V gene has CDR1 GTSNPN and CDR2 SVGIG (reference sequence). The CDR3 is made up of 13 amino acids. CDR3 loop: CAWSLDRGVEAFF. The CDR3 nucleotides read TGTGCCTGGAGTTTGGACAGGGGGGTTGAAGCTTTCTTT.

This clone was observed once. This chain's CDR3 is CAWSVYGGAGKTQYF. The CDR3 DNA sequence: TGTGCCTGGAGTGTATACGGGGGGGCCGGAAAGACCCAGTACTTC. The chain uses TRBV30 and TRBJ2-5; 8 nucleotides match TRBD2. J lost 6 bases, V lost 0 bases, and 9 bases had no gene match. Germline assignment: CDR1 GTSNPN and CDR2 SVGIG (reference sequence). This CDR3 is built from 15 residues.